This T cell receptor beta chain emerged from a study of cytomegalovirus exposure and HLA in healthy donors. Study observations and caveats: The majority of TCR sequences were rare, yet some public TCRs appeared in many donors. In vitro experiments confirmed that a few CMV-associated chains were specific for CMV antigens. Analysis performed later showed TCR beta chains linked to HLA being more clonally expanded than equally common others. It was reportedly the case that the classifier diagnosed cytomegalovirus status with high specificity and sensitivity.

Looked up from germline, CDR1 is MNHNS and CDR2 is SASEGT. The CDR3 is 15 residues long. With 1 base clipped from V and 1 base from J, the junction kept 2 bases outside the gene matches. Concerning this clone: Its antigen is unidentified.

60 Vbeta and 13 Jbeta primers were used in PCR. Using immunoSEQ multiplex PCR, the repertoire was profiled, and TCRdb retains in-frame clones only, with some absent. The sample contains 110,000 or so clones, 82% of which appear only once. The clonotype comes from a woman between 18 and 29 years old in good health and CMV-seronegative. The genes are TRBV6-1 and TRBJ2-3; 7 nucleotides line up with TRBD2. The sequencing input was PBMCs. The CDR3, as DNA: TGTGCCAGCAGTGAAGAGGCGGGGGGCACAGATACGCAGTATTTT. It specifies CASSEEAGGTDTQYF.